The present entry profiles one T cell receptor beta chain with its context. The authors' processing: How many nucleated cells were present was estimated from reference gene primer amplification. Clones were sequenced by immunoSEQ multiplex PCR, and TCRdb holds only the in-frame ones, with some missing. V, J and clone size reflect that table, while D and trimming were determined from the DNA. The table includes about 200,000 clones, over 70% detected once. The sample originates from a study of blood T cell repertoires in COVID-19. Study overall: COVID-19 samples from acute and convalescent phases originated in the United States, Italy and Spain. From T cells, B-cell-depleted T cells, or PBMCs came the material, which was cDNA or gDNA.

This TCR was sampled from a woman older than 75 with acute or convalescent COVID-19. Sequencing was done on a sample of peripheral blood.

CDR3 DNA: TGTGCCAGCAGTGAATGGGGGCCCACCTTC. Amino acids: CASSEWGPTF. The V gene is TRBV6-1, the J gene TRBJ1-2; tentatively, D is TRBD1 (6 bases). Germline CDR1 reads MNHNS; CDR2 reads SASEGT. V gave up 2 bases and J gave up 13 bases, with 8 bases separating them. The length of the CDR3 is 10 residues.